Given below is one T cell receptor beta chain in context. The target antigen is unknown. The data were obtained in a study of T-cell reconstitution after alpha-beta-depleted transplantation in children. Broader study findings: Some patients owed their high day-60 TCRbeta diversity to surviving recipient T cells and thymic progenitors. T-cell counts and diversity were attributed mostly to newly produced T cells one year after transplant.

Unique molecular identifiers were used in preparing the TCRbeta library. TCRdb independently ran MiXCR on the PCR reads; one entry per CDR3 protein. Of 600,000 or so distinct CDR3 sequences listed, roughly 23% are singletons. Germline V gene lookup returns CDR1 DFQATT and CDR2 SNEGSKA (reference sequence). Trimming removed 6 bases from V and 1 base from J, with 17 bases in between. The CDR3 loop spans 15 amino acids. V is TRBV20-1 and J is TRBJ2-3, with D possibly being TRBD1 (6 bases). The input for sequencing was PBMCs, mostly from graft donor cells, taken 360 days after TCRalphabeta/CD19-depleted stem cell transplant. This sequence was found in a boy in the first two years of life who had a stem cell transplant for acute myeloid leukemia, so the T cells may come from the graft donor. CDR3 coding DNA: TGCAGTGCATCACGCTGGGGGCCCCGCACAGATACGCAGTATTTT. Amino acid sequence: CSASRWGPRTDTQYF.